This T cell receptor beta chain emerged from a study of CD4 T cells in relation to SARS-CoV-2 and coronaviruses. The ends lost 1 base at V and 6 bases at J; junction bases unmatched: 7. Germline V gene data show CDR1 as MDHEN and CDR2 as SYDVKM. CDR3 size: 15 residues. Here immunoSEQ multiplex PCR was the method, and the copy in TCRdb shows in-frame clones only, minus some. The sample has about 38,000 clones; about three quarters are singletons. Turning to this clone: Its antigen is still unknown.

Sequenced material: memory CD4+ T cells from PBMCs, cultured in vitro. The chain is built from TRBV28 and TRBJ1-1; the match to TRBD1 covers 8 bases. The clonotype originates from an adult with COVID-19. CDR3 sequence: CASSLFRQGAAEAFF. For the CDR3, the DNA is TGTGCCAGCAGTTTATTCCGGCAGGGGGCCGCTGAAGCTTTCTTT.